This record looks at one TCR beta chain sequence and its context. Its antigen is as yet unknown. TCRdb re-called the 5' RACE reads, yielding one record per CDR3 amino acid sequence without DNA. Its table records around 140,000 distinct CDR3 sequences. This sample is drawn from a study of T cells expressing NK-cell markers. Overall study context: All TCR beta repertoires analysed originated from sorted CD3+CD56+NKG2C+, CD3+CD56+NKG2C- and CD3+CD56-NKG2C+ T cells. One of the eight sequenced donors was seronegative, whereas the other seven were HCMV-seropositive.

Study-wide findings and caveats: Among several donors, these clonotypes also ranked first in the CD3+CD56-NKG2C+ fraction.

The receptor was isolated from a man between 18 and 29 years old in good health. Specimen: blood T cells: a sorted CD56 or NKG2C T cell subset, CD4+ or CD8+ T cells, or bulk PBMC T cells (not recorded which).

CDR3: CASSRLAGGETQYF. The rearrangement uses TRBV28 and TRBJ2-5; the TCRdb D gene call, TRBD2, has no DNA to confirm it. The CDR3 has 14 residues. Germline assignment: CDR1 MDHEN and CDR2 SYDVKM. The variable domain in full, with the rest retrieved from reference TRBV28 and TRBJ2-5, is DVKVTQSSRYLVKRTGEKVFLECVQDMDHENMFWYRQDPGLGLRLIYFSYDVKMKEKGDIPEGYSVSREKKERFSLILESASTNQTSMYLCASSRLAGGETQYFGPGTRLLVL.